The TCR beta chain under discussion was sequenced for a study of control samples from healthy donors and cancer patients. Sequenced by immunoSEQ multiplex PCR; TCRdb stores in-frame clones only, minus some. Found here are about 28,000 clones, approximately 87% of them singletons; the top ten hold about 1.6%. Sequencing used PBMCs. This TCR came from a woman in her thirties or forties with lung cancer.

The CDR3 protein is CASSQEAGSNTEAFF. DNA of the CDR3: TGTGCCAGCAGCCAAGAAGCAGGGTCGAACACTGAAGCTTTCTTT. V usage is TRBV4-2 and J usage is TRBJ1-1; possibly TRBD1 for D (5 bases). The V gene lost 0 bases and the J gene lost 1 base, with 9 bases spanning the gap. In germline, CDR1 is LGHNA, CDR2 YNFKEQ. CDR3 length: 15 residues.